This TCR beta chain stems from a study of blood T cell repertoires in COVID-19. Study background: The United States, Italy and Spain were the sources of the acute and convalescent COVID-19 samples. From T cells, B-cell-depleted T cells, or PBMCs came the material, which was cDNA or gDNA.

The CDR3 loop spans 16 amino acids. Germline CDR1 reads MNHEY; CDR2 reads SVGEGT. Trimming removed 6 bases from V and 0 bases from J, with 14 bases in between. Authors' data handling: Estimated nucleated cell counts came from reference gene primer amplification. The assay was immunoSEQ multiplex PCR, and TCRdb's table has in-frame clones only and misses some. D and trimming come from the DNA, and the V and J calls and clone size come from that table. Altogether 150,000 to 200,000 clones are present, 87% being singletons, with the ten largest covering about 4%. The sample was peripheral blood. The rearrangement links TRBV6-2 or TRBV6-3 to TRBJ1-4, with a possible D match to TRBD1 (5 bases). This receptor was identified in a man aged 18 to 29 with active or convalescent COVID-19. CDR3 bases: TGTGCCAGCAGCGGTCCGGGGACTTCAACTAATGAAAAACTGTTTTTT. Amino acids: CASSGPGTSTNEKLFF.